This T cell receptor beta chain was retrieved from a study of blood T cell repertoires in COVID-19. The CDR3 has 14 residues. Trimming pared 0 bases from V and 2 bases from J, leaving 8 bases between. The germline V gene has CDR1 SGHDT and CDR2 YYEEEE. Clones were sequenced by immunoSEQ multiplex PCR, and TCRdb holds only the in-frame ones, with some missing. The sample has some 80,000 clones, about 89% seen once. Sequencing was performed on peripheral blood. The TCR was taken from a man between 50 and 59 years old with active or convalescent COVID-19. The chain is built from TRBV5-6 and TRBJ1-1, with D uncertain. CDR3 amino acids: CASSLDARNTEAFF. The CDR3 region has the DNA TGTGCCAGCAGCTTGGATGCCAGAAACACTGAAGCTTTCTTT.